This is a list of T cell receptor beta chains from one sample in a study of cytomegalovirus exposure and HLA in healthy donors. Libraries were prepared by immunoSEQ multiplex PCR; TCRdb keeps only in-frame clonotypes and omits some of them. The sample consists of over 150,000 clones, 70% to 90% of them appearing once. Sequenced material: PBMCs. The receptor source for this set is a woman aged 25 to 39 in good health and CMV-seronegative. Both conserved end residues are part of each CDR3. Each record gives: J gene, clone size, CDR3 length, V gene, D gene, CDR3 DNA, CDR3 protein. The D gene is left open where the match is weak. Rows may omit the clone size; those that give it use once, few, many or a size class.

TRBJ2-1,few,15,TRBV2,TRBD1,TGTGCCAGCAGCGGTGACAGGGCCCGGTCCAATGAGCAGTTCTTC,CASSGDRARSNEQFF
TRBJ1-2,-,14,TRBV28,-,TGTGCCAGCAGTTTAAGGGGCCGTATCTATGGCTACACCTTC,CASSLRGRIYGYTF
TRBJ2-7,-,15,TRBV4-1,TRBD2,TGCGCTAGCAGCCAGACTAGCGGGGTACCCTACGAGCAGTACTTC,CASSQTSGVPYEQYF
TRBJ2-7,-,15,TRBV6-5,TRBD1,TGTGCCAGCAGCCTGGACAGGGGCGGTAGATACGAGCAGTACTTC,CASSLDRGGRYEQYF
TRBJ2-7,-,15,TRBV9,TRBD2,TGTGCCAGCAGCCCTAGCGGGAGCATCTCCTACGAGCAGTACTTC,CASSPSGSISYEQYF
TRBJ2-3,-,14,TRBV5-4,-,TGTGCCAGCAGCTCGCTAGCTCCACTAGATACGCAGTATTTT,CASSSLAPLDTQYF
TRBJ1-1,-,13,TRBV28,-,TGTGCCAGCAGTTCCAGGGTCGCGTTTGAAGCTTTCTTT,CASSSRVAFEAFF
TRBJ1-5,-,15,TRBV5-1,TRBD1,TGCGCCAGCAGCTTGGGGGGACAGGCAAATCAGCCCCAGCATTTT,CASSLGGQANQPQHF
TRBJ1-1,-,14,TRBV5-1,-,TGCGCCAGCATTTTAGATAACGGGAACACTGAAGCTTTCTTT,CASILDNGNTEAFF
TRBJ1-1,-,17,TRBV9,TRBD1,TGTGCCAGCAGCCGCGGGGCAGGGGGTTCCCTGAACACTGAAGCTTTCTTT,CASSRGAGGSLNTEAFF
TRBJ2-2,-,16,TRBV28,-,TGTGCCACCAAATCGCGCTCGGCTACTATAACCGGGGAGCTGTTTTTT,CATKSRSATITGELFF
TRBJ2-5,-,14,TRBV6-5,-,TGTGCCAGCAGCCCCAGGGGAAACCAAGAGACCCAGTACTTC,CASSPRGNQETQYF
TRBJ2-1,once,17,TRBV19,TRBD2,TGTGCCAGTAGCGCATTTACCGGGACTAGCGGAGACAATGAGCAGTTCTTC,CASSAFTGTSGDNEQFF
TRBJ1-2,once,14,TRBV7-2,-,TGTGCCAGCAGCTCAAGAGGGGGGGATAATGGCTACACCTTC,CASSSRGGDNGYTF
TRBJ2-7,-,16,TRBV13,-,TGTGCCAGCAGCCCTCCCCGGGACATCGGTTCCTACGAGCAGTACTTC,CASSPPRDIGSYEQYF
TRBJ2-6,-,15,TRBV19,-,TGTGCCAGTAGTATACCAGGTAATGGGGCCAACGTCCTGACTTTC,CASSIPGNGANVLTF
TRBJ2-7,-,14,TRBV6-1,TRBD2,TGTGCCAGCAGTGCCGGACTAGCGCCCTACGAGCAGTACTTC,CASSAGLAPYEQYF
TRBJ1-2,-,14,TRBV6-5,TRBD1,TGTGCCAGCAGCCCTGGGACAGGGGGCCATGGCTACACCTTC,CASSPGTGGHGYTF